The source of this T cell receptor (beta chain) is a study of blood T cell repertoires in COVID-19. Overall study: PBMCs, B-cell-depleted T cells, or T cells provided the cDNA or gDNA that made up the material.

This CDR3 has 14 amino acids. The germline CDR1 and CDR2 sequences are SEHNR and FQNEAQ (reference sequence). Trimming left V 11 bases short and J 4 bases short, with 20 bases between. Some clones are missing from TCRdb's copy, which holds only in-frame ones; the method was immunoSEQ multiplex PCR. The sample has under 250,000 clones; 75% to 85% are singletons. The sample consisted of peripheral blood. The chain combines TRBV7-9 with TRBJ2-5, with D uncertain. The TCR was taken from a human donor in a cohort sampled during active COVID-19. For the CDR3, the DNA is TGTGCCGCAAATACGCTAGACCTTGTAGAGACCCAGTACTTC. Translating gives CAANTLDLVETQYF.